Shown below are 21 T cell receptor beta chains from a single sample sequenced in a study of identical twins (dated by TCRdb to the mid-2010s). Libraries were prepared through 5' RACE. Reads for this sample came from an Illumina HiSeq 2000. The raw public reads went through TCRdb reprocessing: fastp at Q25, MiXCR clone calling, in-frame beta chains kept. For every CDR3 protein sequence, its rows merge into one entry that carries the most common genes and DNA. A total of 700,000 or so distinct CDR3 sequences appear in this sample, 8.5% to 9% of them only once. Jointly, the top ten make up approximately 0.96% of the sample. The data also belong to a second study, concerning yellow fever vaccine responses in identical twins.

The specimen sequenced was PBMCs. The receptors derive from a young woman in good health.

The rearrangement uses TRBV30 and TRBJ2-7; a weak D match, TRBD2 (5 bases). Germline CDR1 is GTSNPN and CDR2 is SVGIG (reference sequence). V lost 3 bases, J lost 2 bases, and 14 bases lay in between. The CDR3 totals 14 residues. The CDR3 region has the DNA TGTGCCTGGAGGGTGAGGGCGTCTGCCTACGAGCAGTACTTC. Translating it yields CAWRVRASAYEQYF.

The chain carries TRBV6-5 and TRBJ1-1; D may be TRBD1 (5 bases). V lost 2 bases, J lost 0 bases, and 16 bases lay in between. Germline CDR1 and CDR2: MNHEY and SVGAGI. The length of the CDR3 is 17 residues. CDR3 region: CASSYLWDGTMNTEAFF. Here the CDR3 DNA reads TGTGCCAGCAGTTACCTGTGGGACGGAACTATGAACACTGAAGCTTTCTTT.

The chain employs TRBV20-1 and TRBJ2-3; 15 nucleotides line up with TRBD2. Trimming at V came to 3 bases and at J to 1 base, leaving 5 bases not matched to a gene. The CDR3 is 17 residues long. In germline, CDR1 is DFQATT, CDR2 SNEGSKA (reference sequence). The CDR3 reads CSASRTSGGVGTDTQYF. The CDR3 region has the DNA TGCAGTGCTAGCCGGACTAGCGGGGGGGTAGGCACAGATACGCAGTATTTT.

V and J are TRBV7-9 and TRBJ1-1; D unresolved. Germline V gene sequence: CDR1 SEHNR, CDR2 FQNEAQ (reference sequence). V was cut by 3 bases and J by 2 bases, with 10 bases left in between. This CDR3 is built from 14 residues. DNA of the CDR3: TGTGCCAGCAGCTTCGAGGGCCTCAACACTGAAGCTTTCTTT. Translation gives CASSFEGLNTEAFF. Together with reference TRBV7-9 and TRBJ1-1, the CDR3 gives the full variable domain: DTGVSQNPRHKITKRGQNVTFRCDPISEHNRLYWYRQTLGQGPEFLTYFQNEAQLEKSRLLSDRFSAERPKGSFSTLEIQRTEQGDSAMYLCASSFEGLNTEAFFGQGTRLTVV.

The chain recombines TRBV14 with TRBJ2-7; D not resolved. Germline CDR1 SGHDN, CDR2 FVKESK. V lost 3 bases to trimming and J lost 13 bases, with 7 bases between them. CDR3 length: 9 residues. CDR3 sequence: CASSHGPYF. The DNA of the CDR3 is TGTGCCAGCAGCCATGGGCCTTACTTC.

This clonotype occurred a few times. The genes are TRBV29-1 and TRBJ2-7, with 8 bases fitting TRBD1. The CDR3 runs to 10 residues. J was trimmed by 7 bases and V by 6 bases; bases with no gene match: 2. Germline V gene data show CDR1 as SQVTM and CDR2 as ANQGSEA. The CDR3 sequence: CSVGDREQYF. For the CDR3, the DNA is TGCAGCGTGGGGGACAGGGAGCAGTACTTC.

This clonotype occurred a few times. The chain carries TRBV7-3 and TRBJ2-3; the match to TRBD2 covers 8 bases. This CDR3 spans 20 amino acids. CDR1 is SGHTA and CDR2 is FQGTGA in the germline V gene. The V gene end was trimmed by 5 bases and the J gene end by 0 bases; junction bases not matched to a gene: 19. CDR3 residues: CASSPRWGAGGLTSTDTQYF. In DNA form, the CDR3 reads TGTGCCAGCAGCCCCCGATGGGGGGCGGGGGGCCTCACTAGCACAGATACGCAGTATTTT.

This chain connects TRBV5-1 to TRBJ2-5; D is possibly TRBD2 (5 bases). V lost 3 bases to trimming and J lost 5 bases, with 17 bases between them. The germline CDR1 and CDR2 sequences are SGHRS and YFSETQ. The CDR3 runs 15 residues. The CDR3 loop is CASSSAPWAGETQYF. The CDR3 DNA reads TGCGCCAGCAGCTCGGCACCGTGGGCGGGCGAGACCCAGTACTTC.

The V call is TRBV9, the J call TRBJ2-5; the match to TRBD2 covers 8 bases. The CDR3 has 16 residues. V dropped 4 bases and J dropped 1; count of bases not matched to a gene: 9. From germline, CDR1 is SGDLS and CDR2 YYNGEE. CDR3 sequence reads: CASSFGGELGQETQYF. The CDR3 coding sequence is TGTGCCAGCAGCTTCGGGGGGGAGTTGGGCCAAGAGACCCAGTACTTC.

The J gene is TRBJ2-7, the V gene TRBV29-1, with D hard to call. The germline V gene encodes CDR1 SQVTM and CDR2 ANQGSEA. The length of the CDR3 is 13 residues. V lost 1 base and J lost 9, with 16 bases in between. The CDR3 here is CSVEGDRPSGQYF. DNA of the CDR3: TGCAGCGTTGAAGGGGATAGGCCTTCTGGGCAGTACTTC.

The chain's CDR3 is CASSAGRQIYSNQPQHF. The CDR3, as DNA: TGTGCCAGTAGTGCAGGGAGGCAGATTTATAGCAATCAGCCCCAGCATTTT. V usage is TRBV19 and J usage is TRBJ1-5, with a possible D match to TRBD1 (5 bases). The CDR3 is 17 residues long. V was pared by 5 bases and J by 0 bases, with 17 bases between. Germline V gene sequence: CDR1 LNHDA, CDR2 SQIVND (reference sequence). The full variable domain, in which reference TRBV19 and TRBJ1-5 provide the parts outside the CDR3, is DGGITQSPKYLFRKEGQNVTLSCEQNLNHDAMYWYRQDPGQGLRLIYYSQIVNDFQKGDIAEGYSVSREKKESFPLTVTSAQKNPTAFYLCASSAGRQIYSNQPQHFGDGTRLSIL.

The sample holds many counts of this clonotype. The chain is built from TRBV5-1 and TRBJ1-1; tentative D call: TRBD1 (5 bases). The CDR3 contains 14 residues. Germline V gene sequence: CDR1 SGHRS, CDR2 YFSETQ. V lost 3 bases and J lost 0, with 9 bases in between. CDR3 DNA sequence: TGCGCCAGCAGCTCCACAGGTGTGAACACTGAAGCTTTCTTT. The encoded protein is CASSSTGVNTEAFF.

This chain uses TRBV20-1 with TRBJ2-7; perhaps TRBD2 as D (5 bases). Germline V gives CDR1 DFQATT, CDR2 SNEGSKA (reference sequence). Trimming stripped 2 bases from V and 2 bases from J, with 13 bases between. The CDR3 is made up of 14 amino acids. The CDR3 DNA follows: TGCAGTGCTAGAAGTGCGGACTGGACCTACGAGCAGTACTTC. It yields the protein CSARSADWTYEQYF.

There are many counts of this clonotype. The chain has TRBV3-1 and TRBJ2-1; 9 bases agree with TRBD1. The length of the CDR3 is 14 residues. Trimming took 6 bases from V and 0 from J; bases not matched to a gene: 0. Germline-derived CDR1 and CDR2 are LGHDT and YNNKEL (reference sequence). The CDR3 is CASRGQGSYNEQFF. The CDR3 DNA sequence: TGTGCCAGCAGGGGACAGGGCTCCTACAATGAGCAGTTCTTC.

This clonotype was counted at least ten times. CDR3 sequence: CSVLLAGSRYEQYF. CDR3 nucleotides: TGCAGCGTTTTACTAGCGGGGAGCCGCTACGAGCAGTACTTC. V is TRBV29-1 and J is TRBJ2-7; TRBD2 matches 10 bases. Germline values: CDR1 SQVTM, CDR2 ANQGSEA. J was trimmed by 3 bases and V by 5 bases; bases with no gene match: 7. The CDR3 is made up of 14 amino acids.

The sample holds a few counts of this clonotype. The gene calls are TRBV12-3 or TRBV12-4 and TRBJ2-2; D is undetermined. Trimming left V 8 bases short and J 4 bases short, with 11 bases between. The CDR3 contains 13 residues. The CDR3 bases are TGTGCCAGCTGTCTACACGGCACCGGGGAGCTGTTTTTT. Translating it yields CASCLHGTGELFF.

The rearrangement links TRBV28 to TRBJ2-1; D is ambiguous. Trimming left V 2 bases short and J 1 base short, with 9 bases between. The CDR3 covers 15 residues. The germline V gene encodes CDR1 MDHEN and CDR2 SYDVKM. For the CDR3, the DNA is TGTGCCAGCAGTTTACTCAAAACTTCCTACAATGAGCAGTTCTTC. It yields the protein CASSLLKTSYNEQFF.

In its sample, this clonotype was seen a few times. The genes are TRBV3-1 and TRBJ2-5; no clear D gene. CDR1 LGHDT and CDR2 YNNKEL come from the germline V gene (reference sequence). The CDR3 loop spans 13 amino acids. The V end lost 2 bases, the J end lost 2 bases, and 6 bases lay between the germline ends. For the CDR3, the DNA is TGTGCCAGCAGCCAACCCCCTCAAGAGACCCAGTACTTC. It yields the protein CASSQPPQETQYF.

This sequence joins TRBV12-3 or TRBV12-4 and TRBJ2-7; a weak D match, TRBD2 (5 bases). Between the trimmed V and J ends, which lost 6 bases and 5 bases, there was a span of 11 bases. The CDR3 is 12 residues long. CDR3 loop: CASSYTSHEQYF. CDR3 sequence (DNA): TGTGCCAGCAGCTACACTAGTCACGAGCAGTACTTC.

This clonotype was found a few times. This chain joins TRBV11-1 and TRBJ2-3; 9 bases agree with TRBD1. Germline lookup yields CDR1 SGHAT and CDR2 FQDESV (reference sequence). The CDR3 loop spans 18 amino acids. The ends lost 3 bases at V and 3 bases at J; junction bases unmatched: 13. The CDR3 DNA reads as TGTGCCAGCAGCTTGGGTCGGGACAGGGAGCTCGGGACAGATACGCAGTATTTT. Translation: CASSLGRDRELGTDTQYF.

The chain combines TRBV20-1 with TRBJ2-1; D possibly matches TRBD1 or TRBD2 (6 bases each). The V end lost 0 bases, the J end lost 7 bases, and 19 bases lay between the germline ends. The CDR3 totals 16 residues. Germline-derived CDR1 and CDR2 are DFQATT and SNEGSKA (reference sequence). CDR3 sequence: CSARDRGARIGNEQFF. The CDR3 DNA sequence: TGCAGTGCTAGAGATAGGGGGGCCCGTATAGGTAATGAGCAGTTCTTC.